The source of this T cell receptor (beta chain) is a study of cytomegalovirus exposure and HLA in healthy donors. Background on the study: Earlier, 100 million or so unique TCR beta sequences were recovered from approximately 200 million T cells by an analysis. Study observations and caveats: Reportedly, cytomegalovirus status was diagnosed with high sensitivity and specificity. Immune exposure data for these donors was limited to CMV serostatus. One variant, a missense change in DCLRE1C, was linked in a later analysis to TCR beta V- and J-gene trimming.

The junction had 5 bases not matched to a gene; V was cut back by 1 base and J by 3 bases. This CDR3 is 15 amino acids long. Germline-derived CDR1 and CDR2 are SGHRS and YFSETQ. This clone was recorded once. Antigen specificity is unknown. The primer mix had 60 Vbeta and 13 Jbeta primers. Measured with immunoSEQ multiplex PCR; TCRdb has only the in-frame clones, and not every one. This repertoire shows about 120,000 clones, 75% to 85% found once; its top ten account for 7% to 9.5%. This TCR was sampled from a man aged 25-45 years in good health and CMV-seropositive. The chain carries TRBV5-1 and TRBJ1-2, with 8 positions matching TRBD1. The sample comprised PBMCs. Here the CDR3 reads CASSLLAGGDYGYTF. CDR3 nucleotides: TGCGCCAGCAGCTTGCTAGCAGGGGGCGACTATGGCTACACCTTC.